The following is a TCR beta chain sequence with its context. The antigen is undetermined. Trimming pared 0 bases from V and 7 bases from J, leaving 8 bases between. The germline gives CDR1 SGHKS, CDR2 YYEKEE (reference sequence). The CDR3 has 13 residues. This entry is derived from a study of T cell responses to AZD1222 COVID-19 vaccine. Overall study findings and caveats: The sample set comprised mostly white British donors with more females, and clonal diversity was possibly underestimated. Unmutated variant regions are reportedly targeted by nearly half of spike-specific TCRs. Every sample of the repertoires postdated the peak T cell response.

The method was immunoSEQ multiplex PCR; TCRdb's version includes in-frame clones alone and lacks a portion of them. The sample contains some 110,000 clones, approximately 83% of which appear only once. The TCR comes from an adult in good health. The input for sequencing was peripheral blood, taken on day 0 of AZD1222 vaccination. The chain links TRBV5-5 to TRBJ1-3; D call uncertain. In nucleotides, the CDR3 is TGTGCCAGCAGCTTGGACCCCCCGAACACCATATATTTT. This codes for CASSLDPPNTIYF.